This T cell receptor (beta chain) was captured by sequencing in a study of T-cell memory formation after mild COVID-19. General study results and limits: Several responding clones turned up in pre-infection memory, indicating that cross-reactive memory may have taken part. Contracting clones from day 15 to 85 showed balanced CD4/CD8; later expanders favored CD4+. CM and EM subsets held most contracting CD4+ clones; EMRA held CD8+ ones.

Note on this clonotype: Its antigen is currently unknown.

TCRdb reprocessed the 5' RACE reads with MiXCR, giving one entry per CDR3 protein. The sample has 150,000 to 200,000 distinct CDR3 sequences, about a fifth seen once. Sample: PBMCs or a T cell subset sorted from them (not recorded which). This receptor was identified in a man aged 18 to 29 who had mild COVID-19 (a few samples of this study predate the infection). Cell type and time point are not known.

The CDR3 spells CSAKGGYEQYV. The CDR3 region has the DNA TGCAGCGCCAAGGGGGGGTACGAGCAGTACGTC. The chain is built from TRBV20-1 and TRBJ2-7, with D possibly TRBD2 on 7 matching bases. Germline V gene data show CDR1 as DFQATT and CDR2 as SNEGSKA (reference sequence). This CDR3 spans 11 amino acids.